This T cell receptor beta chain stems from a study of regulatory T cells in long-lasting Graves disease. Findings and limits, study-wide: Patients whose Graves' disease persisted exhibited lower TCR diversity than those newly diagnosed.

Regarding this clonotype: Antigen unknown.

This CDR3 region has 16 residues. V shed 8 bases, J shed 1 base, and the junction held 11 bases outside the gene matches. The germline V gene encodes CDR1 MNHNS and CDR2 SASEGT. Time point described: newly diagnosed GD, antithyroid drugs for less than 3 months. PBMC-extracted RNA yielded the TCR library. To make TCR beta libraries, researchers used iRepertoire HTBI primers and Arm-PCR of CDR3 regions. TCRdb re-called the multiplex PCR reads through MiXCR, storing one row per CDR3 protein. The sample carries about 420,000 distinct CDR3 sequences, less than 20% recorded once. This sample was also put to use in a study of T cells in Graves' hyperthyroidism and ophthalmopathy. As that study records: Hyperthyroidism patients were newly diagnosed, had disease duration under 2 months, and were aged 18 to 65 years. HTBI primers were the set used in a first-round RT-PCR of the TCR CDR3.

V is TRBV6-1 and J is TRBJ2-3, with 8 bases fitting TRBD2. This clonotype was sampled from a woman aged 18-29 years with Graves disease. Sequenced material: peripheral blood mononuclear cells (PBMCs), taken at new diagnosis, from a patient treated with antithyroid drugs. CDR3 in amino acids: CASGLSVAGRTDTQYF. In DNA form, the CDR3 reads TGTGCCAGCGGGCTCTCGGTAGCGGGGCGCACAGATACGCAGTATTTT.